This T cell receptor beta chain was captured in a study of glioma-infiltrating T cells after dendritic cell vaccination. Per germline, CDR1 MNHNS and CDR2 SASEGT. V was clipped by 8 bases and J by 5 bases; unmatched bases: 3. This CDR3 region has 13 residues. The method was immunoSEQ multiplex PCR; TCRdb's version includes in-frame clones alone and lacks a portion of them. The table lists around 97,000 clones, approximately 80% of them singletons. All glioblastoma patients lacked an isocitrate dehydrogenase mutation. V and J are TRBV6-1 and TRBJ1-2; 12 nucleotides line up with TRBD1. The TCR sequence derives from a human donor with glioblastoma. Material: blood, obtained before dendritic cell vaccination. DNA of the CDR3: TGTGCCAGCGGGGGACAGGGGGCTTATGGCTACACCTTC. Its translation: CASGGQGAYGYTF.